Detailed here is one T cell receptor beta chain. It is unclear where the CDR3 begins or ends on the DNA, so no DNA is shown, and the CDR3 is as TCRdb lists it. Reverse transcription of roughly 0.45 to 1 ug RNA was carried out with random hexamers. The amplification used immunoSEQ multiplex PCR on TCR beta CDR3; it spanned 54 Vbeta and 13 Jbeta. TCRdb fed the immunoSEQ multiplex PCR reads into MiXCR, producing one record per CDR3 protein. The repertoire holds under 25,000 distinct CDR3 sequences, with 85% to 95% as singletons. Both ends counted, the CDR3 spans 11 residues. Controls were healthy donors chosen to match patients in age and sex. This entry belongs to a study of CD8 T cells in Susac syndrome.

V gene TRBV12-3 or TRBV12-4 combines with J gene TRBJ1-2. What was sequenced was CD8+ T cells from PBMCs. The sequence came from a human donor in good health. CDR3 loop: CASSFGRGSSF.